This TCR beta chain was obtained from a study of T cells in Graves' hyperthyroidism and ophthalmopathy (dated by TCRdb to about 2019). Broadly, across the study: Peripheral blood was sampled at the time of initial diagnosis, prior to any treatment. Prospective prediction of ophthalmopathy was tested in an independent validation cohort consisting of 18 to 20 hyperthyroidism patients and some 17 patients who later progressed to ophthalmopathy. After sampling, hyperthyroidism patients received methimazole starting at 30 mg daily, and ophthalmopathy patients received high-dose intravenous methylprednisolone. In more than five Graves' hyperthyroidism patients, the study also compared T-cell repertoires from thyroid tissue with T-cell repertoires from blood. For training and testing, the 100 or so patients in the discovery cohort were randomly divided in a 7:3 ratio. According to the paper, TCR Vbeta CDR3 sequencing was carried out on approximately 140 peripheral blood samples, which came from some 41 ophthalmopathy, roughly 75 hyperthyroidism and approximately 17 progressor patients. To identify distinguishing TCR V-J signatures, a discovery cohort of about a hundred patients was used, comprising approximately 40 with Graves' ophthalmopathy and some 57 with stable Graves' hyperthyroidism.

Graves' hyperthyroidism was defined as stable when no progression to ophthalmopathy occurred over 18 months of follow-up. Hyperthyroidism patients were aged 18 to 65 years and newly diagnosed, with disease duration of less than 2 months. Patients with uncontrolled infections, other autoimmune diseases, pregnancy or lactation were excluded. Diagnoses were based on clinical symptoms, serum thyroxine and TRAb, thyroid ultrasound and orbital computed tomography. Ficoll-Paque density gradient centrifugation was used to isolate PBMCs from 9.5 to 10 ml of fresh peripheral blood. Total RNA was extracted with Trizol reagent, and quality was checked on an Agilent 2100 Bioanalyzer. CDR1 and CDR2, per the germline V gene (reference sequence), are SGHAT and FQDESV. V lost 4 bases and J lost 2 bases, and the count of bases not matched to a germline gene is 7. The CDR3, from cysteine to phenylalanine, totals 15 residues. Only the CDR3 portion is preserved as DNA: 45 bases, with reading frame beginning at the first base.

As to this clonotype: Its antigen remains unidentified. The input lacks base qualities; no much larger clone sits a single base away.

The TCR beta CDR3 regions were amplified from the RNA transcripts. For the first round of RT-PCR on the TCR CDR3, the HTBI primer set was used together with the Qiagen OneStep RT-PCR kit. Libraries were constructed in a second round of multiplex PCR, after which size selection and purification were performed. Libraries were sequenced paired-end with 100 bp reads on an Illumina HiSeq2000. In the authors' own workflow: SOAPnuke was used to process the raw data, removing reads that contained adapters or uncalled bases, had a mean Phred below 15, or lacked an exact match to the constant primer or identifier. High-quality paired reads were merged using COPE v1.2.5, and each unique nucleotide sequence was defined as a clonotype. MiTCR v1.1 was used to align clonotypes to the IMGT TRBV, TRBD and TRBJ reference segments. Analysis was restricted to V-J combinations with a frequency above 0.0001, which covered 99% to 99.2% of repertoires. The TCS score was defined as F50 (clonal expansion) divided by E x V (chaos), with BLOSUM62-based TCRdist calculated between CDR3 peptides within each V-J. Welch's t-statistics and random forest reduced just over 500 V-J features to 10 to 15, which were used in a naive Bayes classifier (R e1071). The Morisita-Horn index was used to measure how similar the thyroid and blood repertoires were. TCRdb passed the public sequencing reads through fastp at Q25 and MiXCR, retaining productive beta sequences. Here each entry gathers all rows of one CDR3 protein and keeps the most common genes and DNA. V and J calls and clone size were set by TCRdb, not the authors. This sample is represented by hundreds of thousands of distinct CDR3 sequences; over 35% of them were singletons. Clones ranked in the top ten supply approximately 8.7% of the sample.

What the authors observed across the whole study: Ophthalmopathy was separated from stable hyperthyroidism by a 13 V-J signature model, with approximately 90% sensitivity and about 84% specificity obtained in cross-validation and 80%/75% obtained in testing. Most expanded thyroid clonotypes (frequency above 0.001) were also detected in blood, a finding suggesting that blood repertoires may reflect thyroid immune responses. No statistical method was used to fix the sample size in advance, and group allocation was not hidden from the investigators. During validation, the model predicted progression to ophthalmopathy a median of around six months ahead of onset, with 60% to 71% sensitivity and about 75% specificity.

The V and J genes are TRBV11-1 and TRBJ1-2; 7 central nucleotides agree with TRBD1. Sequencing was done on a sample of blood. The receptor comes from a man between 18 and 29 years old with Graves' hyperthyroidism. This receptor has the CDR3 CASSSRKGQNYGYTF. The DNA sequence is as follows: TGTGCCAGCAGCTCCAGGAAGGGACAGAACTATGGCTACACCTTC.